The T cell receptor beta chain under discussion was sequenced for a study of shared clonotypes between healthy human individuals. Study in general: Donor composition was two women and a few men, aged 18 to 49. Study-wide points: Tissues were not sampled, only blood, and their repertoires likely differ.

CDR3 length equals 13 residues. V lost 4 bases to trimming and J lost 3 bases, with 11 bases between them. Germline V lookup: CDR1 SGHTS, CDR2 YDEGEE. This clone was observed a single time. The target antigen is unknown. The data were produced by immunoSEQ multiplex PCR, yet TCRdb's version contains in-frame clones alone and is incomplete. The table has more than 2,000,000 clones, over 85% seen once. V gene TRBV5-8 combines with J gene TRBJ2-7; weak D call: TRBD1 (5 bases). This TCR came from a man in his late teens or twenties in good health. Some clones in this sample may be carry-over from other donors' samples. Sequenced sample: naive CD4+ T cells from PBMCs. Subset noted: CD45RA+ positively selected. CDR3 sequence reads: CASSGQVNYEQYF. The CDR3, as DNA: TGTGCCAGCAGCGGACAAGTCAACTACGAGCAGTACTTC.